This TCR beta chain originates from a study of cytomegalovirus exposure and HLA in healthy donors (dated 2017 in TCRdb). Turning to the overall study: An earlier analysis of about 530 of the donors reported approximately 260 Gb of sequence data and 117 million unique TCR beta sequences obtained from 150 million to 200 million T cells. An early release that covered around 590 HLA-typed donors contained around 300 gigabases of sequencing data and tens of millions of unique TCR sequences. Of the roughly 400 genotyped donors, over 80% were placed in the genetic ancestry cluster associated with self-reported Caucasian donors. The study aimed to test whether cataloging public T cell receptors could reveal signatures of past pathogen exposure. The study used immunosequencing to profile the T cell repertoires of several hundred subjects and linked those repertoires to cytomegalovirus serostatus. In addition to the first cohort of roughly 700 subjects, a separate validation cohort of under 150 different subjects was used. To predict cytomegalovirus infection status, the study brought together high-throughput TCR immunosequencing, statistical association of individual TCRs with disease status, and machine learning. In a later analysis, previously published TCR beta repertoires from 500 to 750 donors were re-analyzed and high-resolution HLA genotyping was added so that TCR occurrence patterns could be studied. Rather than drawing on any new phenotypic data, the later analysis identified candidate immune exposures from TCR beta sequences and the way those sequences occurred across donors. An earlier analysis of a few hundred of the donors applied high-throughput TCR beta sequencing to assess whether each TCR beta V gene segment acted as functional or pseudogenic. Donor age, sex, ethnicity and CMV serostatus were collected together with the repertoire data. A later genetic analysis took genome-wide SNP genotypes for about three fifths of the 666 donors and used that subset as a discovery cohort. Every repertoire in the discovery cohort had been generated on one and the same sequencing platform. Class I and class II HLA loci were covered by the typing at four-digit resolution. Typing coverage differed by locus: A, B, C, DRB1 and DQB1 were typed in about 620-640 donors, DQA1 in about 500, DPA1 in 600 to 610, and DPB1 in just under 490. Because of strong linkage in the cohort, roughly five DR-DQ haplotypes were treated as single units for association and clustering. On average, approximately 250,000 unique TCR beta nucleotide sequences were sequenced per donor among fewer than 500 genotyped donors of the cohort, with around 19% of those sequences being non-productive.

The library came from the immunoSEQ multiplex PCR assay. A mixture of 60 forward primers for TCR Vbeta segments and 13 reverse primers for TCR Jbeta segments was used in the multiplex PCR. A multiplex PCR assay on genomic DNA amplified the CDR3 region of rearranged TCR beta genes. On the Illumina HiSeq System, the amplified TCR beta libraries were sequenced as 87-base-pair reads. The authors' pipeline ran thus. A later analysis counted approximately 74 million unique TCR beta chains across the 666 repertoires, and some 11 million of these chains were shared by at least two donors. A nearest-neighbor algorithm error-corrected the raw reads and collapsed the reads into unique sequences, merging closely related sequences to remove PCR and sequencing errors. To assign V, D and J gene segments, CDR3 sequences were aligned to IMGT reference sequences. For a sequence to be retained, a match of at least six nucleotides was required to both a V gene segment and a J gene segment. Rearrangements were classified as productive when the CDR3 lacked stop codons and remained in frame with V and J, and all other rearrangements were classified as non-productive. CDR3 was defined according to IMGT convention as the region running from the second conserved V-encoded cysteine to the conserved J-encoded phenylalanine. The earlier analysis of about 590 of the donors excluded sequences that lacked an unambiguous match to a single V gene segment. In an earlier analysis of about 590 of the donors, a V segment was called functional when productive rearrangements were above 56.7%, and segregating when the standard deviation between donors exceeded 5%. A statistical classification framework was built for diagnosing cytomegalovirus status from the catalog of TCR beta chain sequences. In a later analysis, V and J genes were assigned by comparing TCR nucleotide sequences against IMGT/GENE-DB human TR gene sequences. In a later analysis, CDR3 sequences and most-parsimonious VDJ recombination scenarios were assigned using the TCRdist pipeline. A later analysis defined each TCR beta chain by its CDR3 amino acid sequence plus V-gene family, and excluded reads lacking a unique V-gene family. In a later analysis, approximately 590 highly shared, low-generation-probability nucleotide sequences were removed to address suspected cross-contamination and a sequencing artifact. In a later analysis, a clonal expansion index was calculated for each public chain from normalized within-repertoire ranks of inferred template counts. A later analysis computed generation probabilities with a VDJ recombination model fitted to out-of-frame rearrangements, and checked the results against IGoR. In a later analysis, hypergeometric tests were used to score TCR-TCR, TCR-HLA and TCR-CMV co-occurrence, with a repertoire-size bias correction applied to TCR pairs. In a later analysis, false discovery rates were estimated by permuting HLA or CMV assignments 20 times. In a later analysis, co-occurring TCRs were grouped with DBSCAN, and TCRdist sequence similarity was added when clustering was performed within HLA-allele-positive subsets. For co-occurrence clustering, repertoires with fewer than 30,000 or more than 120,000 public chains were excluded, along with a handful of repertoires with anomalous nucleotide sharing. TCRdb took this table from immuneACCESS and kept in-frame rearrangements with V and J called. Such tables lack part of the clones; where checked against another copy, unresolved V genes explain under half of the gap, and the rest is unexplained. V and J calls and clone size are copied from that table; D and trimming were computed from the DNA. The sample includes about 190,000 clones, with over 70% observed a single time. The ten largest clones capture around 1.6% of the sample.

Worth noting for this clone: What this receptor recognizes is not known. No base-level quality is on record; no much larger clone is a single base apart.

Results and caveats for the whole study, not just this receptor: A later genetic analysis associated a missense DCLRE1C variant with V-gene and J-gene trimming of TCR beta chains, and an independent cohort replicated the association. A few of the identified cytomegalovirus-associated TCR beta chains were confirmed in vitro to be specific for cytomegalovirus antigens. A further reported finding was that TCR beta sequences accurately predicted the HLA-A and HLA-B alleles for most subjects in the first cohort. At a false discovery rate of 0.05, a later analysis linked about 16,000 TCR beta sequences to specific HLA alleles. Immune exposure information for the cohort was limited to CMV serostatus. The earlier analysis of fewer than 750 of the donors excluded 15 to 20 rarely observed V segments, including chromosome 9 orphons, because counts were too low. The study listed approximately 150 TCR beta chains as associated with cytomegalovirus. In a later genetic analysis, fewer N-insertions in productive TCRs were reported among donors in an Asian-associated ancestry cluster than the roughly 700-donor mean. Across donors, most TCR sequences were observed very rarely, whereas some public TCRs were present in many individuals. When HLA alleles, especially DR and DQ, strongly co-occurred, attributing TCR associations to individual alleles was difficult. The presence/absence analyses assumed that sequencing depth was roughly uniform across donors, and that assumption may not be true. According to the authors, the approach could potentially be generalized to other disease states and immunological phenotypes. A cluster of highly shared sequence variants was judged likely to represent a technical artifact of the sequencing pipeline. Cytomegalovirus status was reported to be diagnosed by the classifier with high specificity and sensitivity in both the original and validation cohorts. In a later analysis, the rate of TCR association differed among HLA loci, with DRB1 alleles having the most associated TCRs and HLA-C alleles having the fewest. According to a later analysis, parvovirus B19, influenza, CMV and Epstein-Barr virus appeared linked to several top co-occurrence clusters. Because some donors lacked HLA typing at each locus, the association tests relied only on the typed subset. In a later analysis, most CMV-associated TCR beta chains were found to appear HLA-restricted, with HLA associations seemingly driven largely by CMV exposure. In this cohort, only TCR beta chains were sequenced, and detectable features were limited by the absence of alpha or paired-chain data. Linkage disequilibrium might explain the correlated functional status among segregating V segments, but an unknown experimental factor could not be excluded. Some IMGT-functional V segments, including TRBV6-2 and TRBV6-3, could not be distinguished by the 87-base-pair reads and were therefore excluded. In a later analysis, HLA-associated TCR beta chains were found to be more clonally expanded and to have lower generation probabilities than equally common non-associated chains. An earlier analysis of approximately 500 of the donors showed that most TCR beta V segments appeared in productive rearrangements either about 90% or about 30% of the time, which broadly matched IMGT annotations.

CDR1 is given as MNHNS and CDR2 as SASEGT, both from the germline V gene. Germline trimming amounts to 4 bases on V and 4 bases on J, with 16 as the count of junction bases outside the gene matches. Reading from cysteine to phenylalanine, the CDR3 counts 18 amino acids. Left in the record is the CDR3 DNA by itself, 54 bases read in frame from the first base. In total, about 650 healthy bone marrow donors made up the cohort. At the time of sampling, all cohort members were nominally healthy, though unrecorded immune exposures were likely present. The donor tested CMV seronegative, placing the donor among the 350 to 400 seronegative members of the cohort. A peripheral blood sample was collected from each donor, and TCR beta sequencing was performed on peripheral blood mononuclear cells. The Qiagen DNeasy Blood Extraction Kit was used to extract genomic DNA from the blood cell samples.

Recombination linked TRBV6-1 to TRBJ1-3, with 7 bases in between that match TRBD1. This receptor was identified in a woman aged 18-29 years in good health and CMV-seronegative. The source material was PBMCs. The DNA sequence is TGTGCCAGCAGTGGGACCGGGACAGCAAAATTTTTCGGAAACACCATATATTTT. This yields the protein CASSGTGTAKFFGNTIYF.